This TCR beta chain was profiled in a study of T cell changes during pregnancy in multiple sclerosis. Sequencing was performed with immunoSEQ multiplex PCR; in TCRdb, only in-frame clones are kept and a portion is missing. The sample has tens of thousands of clones; just over 90% are singletons. Germline V gene sequence: CDR1 SGHNT, CDR2 YENEEA. This CDR3 region has 15 residues. V shed 5 bases and J shed 0 bases, with 13 bases lying between them. The genes are TRBV11-3 and TRBJ2-5; possible D gene TRBD2, 6 bases. Sample: CD4+ T cells from peripheral blood mononuclear cells, taken in the first trimester of pregnancy. The TCR originated in a female donor with multiple sclerosis, enrolled in a pregnancy study. The CDR3 loop reads CASSQGLSYQETQYF. For the CDR3, the DNA is TGTGCCAGCAGCCAGGGACTCTCGTACCAAGAGACCCAGTACTTC.